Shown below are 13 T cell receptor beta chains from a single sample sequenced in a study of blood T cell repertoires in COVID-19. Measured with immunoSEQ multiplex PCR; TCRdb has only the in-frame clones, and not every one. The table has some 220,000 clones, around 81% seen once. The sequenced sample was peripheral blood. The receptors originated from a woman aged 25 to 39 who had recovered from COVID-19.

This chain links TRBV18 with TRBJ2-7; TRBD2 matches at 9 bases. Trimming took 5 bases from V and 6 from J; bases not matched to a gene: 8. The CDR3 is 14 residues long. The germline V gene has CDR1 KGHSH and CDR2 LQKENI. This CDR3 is CASSTLAGEGEQYF. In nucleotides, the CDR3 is TGTGCCAGCTCAACGTTAGCGGGAGAGGGCGAGCAGTACTTC.

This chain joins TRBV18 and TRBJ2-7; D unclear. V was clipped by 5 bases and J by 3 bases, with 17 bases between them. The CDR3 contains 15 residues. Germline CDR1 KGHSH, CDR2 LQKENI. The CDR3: CASSVGTPLLYEQYF. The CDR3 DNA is TGTGCCAGCTCAGTGGGCACGCCGCTTCTCTACGAGCAGTACTTC.

The CDR3 DNA follows: TGCGCCAGCAGACAGAATATGAACACTGAAGCTTTCTTT. It specifies CASRQNMNTEAFF. V is TRBV5-1 and J is TRBJ1-1, with no clear D. The CDR3 length is 13 residues. V lost 5 bases to trimming and J lost 0 bases, with 8 bases between them. Germline CDR1 and CDR2: SGHRS and YFSETQ. Filled out from reference TRBV5-1 and TRBJ1-1, the complete variable domain reads KAGVTQTPRYLIKTRGQQVTLSCSPISGHRSVSWYQQTPGQGLQFLFEYFSETQRNKGNFPGRFSGRQFSNSRSEMNVSTLELGDSALYLCASRQNMNTEAFFGQGTRLTVV.

CDR3 residues: CASGSPGQGGGTEAFF. In nucleotides, the CDR3 is TGTGCCAGTGGGTCCCCGGGACAGGGAGGCGGCACTGAAGCTTTCTTT. J is TRBJ1-1 and V is TRBV19; 9 positions match TRBD1. The CDR3 spans 16 residues. Germline values: CDR1 LNHDA, CDR2 SQIVND (reference sequence). Losses at the gene ends were 8 bases for V and 4 bases for J; bases not matched to a gene: 14.

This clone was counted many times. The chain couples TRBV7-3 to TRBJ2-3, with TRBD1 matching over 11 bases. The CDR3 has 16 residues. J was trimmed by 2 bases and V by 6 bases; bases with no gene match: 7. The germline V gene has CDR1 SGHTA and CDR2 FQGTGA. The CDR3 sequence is CASSYGTGGVTDTQYF. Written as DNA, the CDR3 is TGTGCCAGCAGTTACGGGACAGGGGGAGTCACAGATACGCAGTATTTT.

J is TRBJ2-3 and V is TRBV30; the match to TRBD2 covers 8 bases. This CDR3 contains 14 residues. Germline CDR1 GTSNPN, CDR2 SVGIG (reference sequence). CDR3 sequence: CASNREGPGDTQYF. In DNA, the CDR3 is TGTGCTTCAAACCGGGAGGGCCCTGGAGATACGCAGTATTTT.

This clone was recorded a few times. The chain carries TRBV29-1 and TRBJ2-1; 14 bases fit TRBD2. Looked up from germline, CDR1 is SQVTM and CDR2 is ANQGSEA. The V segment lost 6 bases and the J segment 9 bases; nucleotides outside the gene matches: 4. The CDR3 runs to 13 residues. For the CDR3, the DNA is TGCAGCGTGGGACTAGCGGGAGTGGGTGAGCAGTTCTTC. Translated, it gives CSVGLAGVGEQFF.

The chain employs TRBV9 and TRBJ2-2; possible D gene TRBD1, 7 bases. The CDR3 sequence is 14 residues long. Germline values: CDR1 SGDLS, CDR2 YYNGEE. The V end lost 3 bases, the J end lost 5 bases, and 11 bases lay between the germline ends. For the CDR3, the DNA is TGTGCCAGCAGCGAGCAGGGGGGTACCGGGGAGCTGTTTTTT. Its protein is CASSEQGGTGELFF.

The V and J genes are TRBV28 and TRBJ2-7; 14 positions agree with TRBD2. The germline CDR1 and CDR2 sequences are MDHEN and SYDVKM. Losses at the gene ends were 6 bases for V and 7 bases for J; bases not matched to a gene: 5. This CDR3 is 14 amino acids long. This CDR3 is CASSQTSGRVEQYF. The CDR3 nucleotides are TGTGCCAGCAGCCAGACTAGCGGGAGGGTTGAGCAGTACTTC.

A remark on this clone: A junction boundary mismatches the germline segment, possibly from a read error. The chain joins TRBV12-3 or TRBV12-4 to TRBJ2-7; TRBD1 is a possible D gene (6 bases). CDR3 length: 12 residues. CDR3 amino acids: CASSFSGETLLF. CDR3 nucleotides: TGTGCCAGCAGTTTTTCAGGGGAGACCCTTCTCTTC.

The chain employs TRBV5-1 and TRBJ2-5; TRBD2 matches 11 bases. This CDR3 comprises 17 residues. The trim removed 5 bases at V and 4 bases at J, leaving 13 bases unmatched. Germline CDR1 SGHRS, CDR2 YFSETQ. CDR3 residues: CASSPGWASGRLETQYF. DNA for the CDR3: TGCGCCAGCAGTCCCGGCTGGGCTAGCGGGAGGTTAGAGACCCAGTACTTC.

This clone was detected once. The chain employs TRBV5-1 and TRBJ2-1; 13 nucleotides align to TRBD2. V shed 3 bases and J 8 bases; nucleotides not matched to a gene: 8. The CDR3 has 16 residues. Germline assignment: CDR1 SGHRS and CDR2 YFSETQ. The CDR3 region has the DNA TGCGCCAGCAGCTGGAGGACTAGCGGGAGTTCCGATGAGCAGTTCTTC. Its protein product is CASSWRTSGSSDEQFF.

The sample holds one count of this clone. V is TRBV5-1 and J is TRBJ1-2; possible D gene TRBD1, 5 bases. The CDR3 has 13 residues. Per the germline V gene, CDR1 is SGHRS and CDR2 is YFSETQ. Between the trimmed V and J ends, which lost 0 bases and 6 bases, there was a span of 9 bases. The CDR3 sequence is CASSLAGGDGYTF. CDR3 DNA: TGCGCCAGCAGCTTGGCCGGGGGAGATGGCTACACCTTC.